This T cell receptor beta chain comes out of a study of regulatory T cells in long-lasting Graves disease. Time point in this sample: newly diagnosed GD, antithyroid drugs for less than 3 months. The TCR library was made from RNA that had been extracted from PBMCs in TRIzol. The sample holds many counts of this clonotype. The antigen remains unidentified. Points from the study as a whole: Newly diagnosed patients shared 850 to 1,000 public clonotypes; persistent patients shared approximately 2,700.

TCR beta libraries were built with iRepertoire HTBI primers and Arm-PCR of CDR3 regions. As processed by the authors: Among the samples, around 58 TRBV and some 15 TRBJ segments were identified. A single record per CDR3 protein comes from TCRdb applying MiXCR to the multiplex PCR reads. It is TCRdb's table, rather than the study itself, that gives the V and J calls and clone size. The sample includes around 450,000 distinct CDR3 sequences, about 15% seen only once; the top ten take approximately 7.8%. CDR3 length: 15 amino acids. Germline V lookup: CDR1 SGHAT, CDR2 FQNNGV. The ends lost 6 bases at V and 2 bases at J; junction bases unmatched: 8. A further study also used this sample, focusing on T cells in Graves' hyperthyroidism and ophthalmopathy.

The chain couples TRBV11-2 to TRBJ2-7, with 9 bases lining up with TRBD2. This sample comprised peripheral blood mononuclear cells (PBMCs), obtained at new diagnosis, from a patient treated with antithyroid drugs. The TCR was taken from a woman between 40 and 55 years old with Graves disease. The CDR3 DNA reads TGTGCCAGCAGGGGAATGACTAGCGGTCCCTACGAGCAGTACTTC. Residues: CASRGMTSGPYEQYF.